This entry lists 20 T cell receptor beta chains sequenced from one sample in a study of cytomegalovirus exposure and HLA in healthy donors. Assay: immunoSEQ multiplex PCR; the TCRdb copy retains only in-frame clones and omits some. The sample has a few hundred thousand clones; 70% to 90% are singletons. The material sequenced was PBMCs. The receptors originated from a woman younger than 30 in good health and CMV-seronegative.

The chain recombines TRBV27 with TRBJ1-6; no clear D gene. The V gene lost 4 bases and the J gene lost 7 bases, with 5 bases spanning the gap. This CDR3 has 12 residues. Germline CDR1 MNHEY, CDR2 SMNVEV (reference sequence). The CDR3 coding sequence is TGTGCCAGCAGTTCCCCAAATTCACCCCTCCACTTT. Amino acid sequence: CASSSPNSPLHF.

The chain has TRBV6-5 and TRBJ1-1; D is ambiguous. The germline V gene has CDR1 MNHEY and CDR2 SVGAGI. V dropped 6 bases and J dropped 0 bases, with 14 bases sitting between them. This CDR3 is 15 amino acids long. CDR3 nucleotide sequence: TGTGCCAGCAGCCGACTGCCCACATTGAACACTGAAGCTTTCTTT. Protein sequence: CASSRLPTLNTEAFF.

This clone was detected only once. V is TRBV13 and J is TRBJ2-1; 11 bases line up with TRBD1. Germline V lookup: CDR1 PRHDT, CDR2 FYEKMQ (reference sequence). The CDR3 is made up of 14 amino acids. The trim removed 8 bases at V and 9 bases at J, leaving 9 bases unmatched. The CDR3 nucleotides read TGTGCCAGCTCCGGACAGGGGGCGTCGGGTGAGCAGTTCTTC. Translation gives CASSGQGASGEQFF.

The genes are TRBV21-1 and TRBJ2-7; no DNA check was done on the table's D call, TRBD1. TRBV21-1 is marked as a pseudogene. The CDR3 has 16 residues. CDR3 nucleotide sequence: TGTGCCAGCAGCAAGTATAGGACAGGGAATAGTTACGAGCAGTACTTC. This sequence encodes CASSKYRTGNSYEQYF.

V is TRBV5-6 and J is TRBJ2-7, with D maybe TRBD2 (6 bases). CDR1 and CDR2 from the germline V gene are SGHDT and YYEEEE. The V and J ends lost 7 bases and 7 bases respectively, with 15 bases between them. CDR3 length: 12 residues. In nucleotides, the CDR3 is TGTGCCAGCGGGGGAGGTGGCAGAGAGCAGTACTTC. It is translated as CASGGGGREQYF.

The chain's CDR3 is CASSARDRGNSPLHF. CDR3 nucleotide sequence: TGTGCCAGCAGCGCCCGGGACAGGGGTAATTCACCCCTCCACTTT. The chain uses TRBV7-8 and TRBJ1-6; 10 bases agree with TRBD1. Germline V lookup: CDR1 SGHVS, CDR2 FQNEAQ. V lost 5 bases, J lost 6 bases, and 4 bases stayed unmatched. This CDR3 comprises 15 residues.

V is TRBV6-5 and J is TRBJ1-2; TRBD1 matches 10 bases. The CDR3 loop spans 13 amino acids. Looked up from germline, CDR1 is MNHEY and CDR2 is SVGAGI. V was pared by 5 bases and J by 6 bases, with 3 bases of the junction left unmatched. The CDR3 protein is CASSLGTGDGYTF. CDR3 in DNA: TGTGCCAGCAGTCTGGGGACAGGGGATGGCTACACCTTC.

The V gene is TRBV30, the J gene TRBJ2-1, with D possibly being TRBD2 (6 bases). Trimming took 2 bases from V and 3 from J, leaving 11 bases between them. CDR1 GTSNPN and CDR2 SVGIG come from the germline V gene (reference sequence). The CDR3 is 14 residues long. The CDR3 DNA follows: TGTGCCTGGAGTACGAGCGGGCTCTACAATGAGCAGTTCTTC. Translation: CAWSTSGLYNEQFF.

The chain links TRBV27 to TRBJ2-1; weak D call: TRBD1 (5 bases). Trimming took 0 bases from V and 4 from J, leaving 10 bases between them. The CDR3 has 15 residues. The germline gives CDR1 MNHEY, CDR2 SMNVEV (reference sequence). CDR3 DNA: TGTGCCAGCAGTTTATCAGGGGCCCTATACAATGAGCAGTTCTTC. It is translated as CASSLSGALYNEQFF.

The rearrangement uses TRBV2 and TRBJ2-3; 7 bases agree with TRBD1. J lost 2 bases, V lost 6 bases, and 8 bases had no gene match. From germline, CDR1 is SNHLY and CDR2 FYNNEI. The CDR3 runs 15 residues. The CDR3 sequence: CASREQGINTDTQYF. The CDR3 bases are TGTGCCAGCAGAGAACAGGGGATAAACACAGATACGCAGTATTTT.

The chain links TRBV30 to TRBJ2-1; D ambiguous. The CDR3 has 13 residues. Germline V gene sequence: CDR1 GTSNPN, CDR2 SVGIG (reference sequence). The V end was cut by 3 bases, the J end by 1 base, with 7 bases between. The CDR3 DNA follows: TGTGCCTGGAGCGAGTTTTCCTACAATGAGCAGTTCTTC. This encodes CAWSEFSYNEQFF.

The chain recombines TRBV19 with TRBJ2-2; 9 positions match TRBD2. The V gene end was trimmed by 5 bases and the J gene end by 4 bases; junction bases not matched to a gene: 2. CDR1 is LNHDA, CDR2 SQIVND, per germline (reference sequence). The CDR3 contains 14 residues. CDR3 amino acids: CASSRTSATGELFF. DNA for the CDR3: TGTGCCAGTAGTCGGACTAGCGCCACCGGGGAGCTGTTTTTT.

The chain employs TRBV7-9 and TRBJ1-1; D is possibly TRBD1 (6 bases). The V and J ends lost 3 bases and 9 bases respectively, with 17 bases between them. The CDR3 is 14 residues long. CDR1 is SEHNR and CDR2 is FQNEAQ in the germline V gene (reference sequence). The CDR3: CASSLTGTKEKAFF. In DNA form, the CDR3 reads TGTGCCAGCAGCTTGACCGGGACAAAAGAGAAAGCTTTCTTT.

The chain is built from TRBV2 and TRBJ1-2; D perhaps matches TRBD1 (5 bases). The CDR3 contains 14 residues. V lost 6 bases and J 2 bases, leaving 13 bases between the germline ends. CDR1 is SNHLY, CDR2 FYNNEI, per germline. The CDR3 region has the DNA TGTGCCAGCAGGGAGGGACGTGCGAACTATGGCTACACCTTC. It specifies CASREGRANYGYTF.

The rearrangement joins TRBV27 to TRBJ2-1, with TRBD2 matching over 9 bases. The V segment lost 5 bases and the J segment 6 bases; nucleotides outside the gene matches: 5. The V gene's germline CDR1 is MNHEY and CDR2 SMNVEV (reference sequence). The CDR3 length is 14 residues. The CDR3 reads CASSRSGGINEQFF. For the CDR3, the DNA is TGTGCCAGCAGTCGTAGCGGGGGAATCAATGAGCAGTTCTTC.

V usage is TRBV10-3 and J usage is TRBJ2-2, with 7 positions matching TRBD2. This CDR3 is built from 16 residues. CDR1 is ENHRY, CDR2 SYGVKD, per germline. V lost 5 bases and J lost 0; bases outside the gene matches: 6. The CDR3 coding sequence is TGTGCCATCAGTCCGGGGGGTTTAACGAACACCGGGGAGCTGTTTTTT. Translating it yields CAISPGGLTNTGELFF.

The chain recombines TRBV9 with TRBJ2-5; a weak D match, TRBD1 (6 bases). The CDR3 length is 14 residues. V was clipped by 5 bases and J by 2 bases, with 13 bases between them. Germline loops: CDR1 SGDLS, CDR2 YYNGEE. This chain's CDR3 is CASSRLGTQETQYF. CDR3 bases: TGTGCCAGCAGTAGACTCGGGACACAAGAGACCCAGTACTTC.

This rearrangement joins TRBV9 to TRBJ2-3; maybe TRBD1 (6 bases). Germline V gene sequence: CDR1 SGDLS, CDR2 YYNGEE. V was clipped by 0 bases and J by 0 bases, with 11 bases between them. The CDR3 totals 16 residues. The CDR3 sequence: CASSVEDSPSTDTQYF. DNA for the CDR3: TGTGCCAGCAGCGTAGAGGACAGCCCTAGCACAGATACGCAGTATTTT.

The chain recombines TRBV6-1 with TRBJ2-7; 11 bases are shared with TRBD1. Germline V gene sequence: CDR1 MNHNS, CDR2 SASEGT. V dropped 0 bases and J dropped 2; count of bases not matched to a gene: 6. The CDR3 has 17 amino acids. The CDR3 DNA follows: TGTGCCAGCAGTGAAGCGCTGGTGGGACAGGGGGCCTACGAGCAGTACTTC. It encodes CASSEALVGQGAYEQYF.

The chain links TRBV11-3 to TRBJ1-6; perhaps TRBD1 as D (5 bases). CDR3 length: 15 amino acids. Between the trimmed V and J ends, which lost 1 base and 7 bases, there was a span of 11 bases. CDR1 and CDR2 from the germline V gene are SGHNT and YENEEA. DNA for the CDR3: TGTGCCAGCAGCTTAGGGGGGGGACGGAATTCACCCCTCCACTTT. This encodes CASSLGGGRNSPLHF.